The 12 T cell receptor beta chains listed next were all sequenced from one sample in a study of cytomegalovirus exposure and HLA in healthy donors (dated by TCRdb to between 2016 and 2019). The library came from the immunoSEQ multiplex PCR assay. For the multiplex PCR, a mixture combining 60 forward primers for TCR Vbeta segments and 13 reverse primers for TCR Jbeta segments was used. TCRdb holds this immuneACCESS table with in-frame rearrangements only. Some clones are missing; in checked studies, unresolved V genes explain under half, and the rest has no known cause. Across this sample there are more than 45,000 clones, with about 77% seen only once. The biggest ten clones account for less than 3% of the sample. Sequenced sample: PBMCs. These receptors were taken from a woman aged 40-49 years in good health and CMV-seropositive.

The V and J genes are TRBV9 and TRBJ1-5; D not certain. V was pared by 0 bases and J by 1 base, with 20 bases between. The CDR3 loop spans 19 amino acids. Germline loops: CDR1 SGDLS, CDR2 YYNGEE. CDR3 nucleotides: TGTGCCAGCAGCGTAGTCTGCTCCCGAGCGTTGTTGAGCAATCAGCCCCAGCATTTT. This sequence encodes CASSVVCSRALLSNQPQHF.

The gene calls are TRBV30 and TRBJ2-7, with D possibly being TRBD2 (7 bases). There are 13 residues in the CDR3. In germline, CDR1 is GTSNPN, CDR2 SVGIG (reference sequence). Trimming cost V 0 bases and J 5 bases, with 11 bases left between them. The chain's CDR3 is CAWSVLGGDEQYF. DNA of the CDR3: TGTGCCTGGAGTGTCCTAGGGGGGGACGAGCAGTACTTC.

V and J are TRBV7-2 and TRBJ2-7; the D is unclear. Trimming took off 0 bases at V and 3 bases at J, with 9 bases between the two ends. CDR1 and CDR2 from the germline V gene are SGHTA and FQGNSA. The CDR3 sequence is 14 residues long. This CDR3 is CASSLAYSSYEQYF. As DNA, the CDR3 is TGTGCCAGCAGCTTAGCCTATTCTAGCTACGAGCAGTACTTC. Combining the CDR3 with reference TRBV7-2 and TRBJ2-7 gives the whole variable domain GAGVSQSPSNKVTEKGKDVELRCDPISGHTALYWYRQSLGQGLEFLIYFQGNSAPDKSGLPSDRFSAERTGGSVSTLTIQRTQQEDSAVYLCASSLAYSSYEQYFGPGTRLTVT.

The chain combines TRBV4-2 with TRBJ1-1, with D perhaps matching TRBD1 (6 bases). This CDR3 comprises 15 residues. Per germline, CDR1 LGHNA and CDR2 YNFKEQ. Trimming removed 2 bases from V and 5 bases from J, with 15 bases in between. CDR3 in amino acids: CASSQIEGQGTEAFF. For the CDR3, the DNA is TGTGCCAGCAGCCAAATCGAGGGGCAGGGGACTGAAGCTTTCTTT.

The rearrangement joins TRBV14 to TRBJ2-7, with 7 bases that match TRBD1. The V gene's germline CDR1 is SGHDN and CDR2 FVKESK. The CDR3 runs 13 residues. Unmatched junction bases numbered 4, after V lost 1 base and J lost 7 bases. The CDR3 DNA is TGTGCCAGCAGCCAAGCTAGGACAGGAGAGCAGTACTTC. This codes for CASSQARTGEQYF. The complete variable domain, with remaining parts taken from reference TRBV14 and TRBJ2-7, reads EAGVTQFPSHSVIEKGQTVTLRCDPISGHDNLYWYRRVMGKEIKFLLHFVKESKQDESGMPNNRFLAERTGGTYSTLKVQPAELEDSGVYFCASSQARTGEQYFGPGTRLTVT.

The rearrangement links TRBV5-4 to TRBJ2-1; 7 bases align to TRBD2. J gave up 7 bases and V 0 bases, and 4 bases lay outside the gene matches. Looked up from germline, CDR1 is SGHNT and CDR2 is YYREEE (reference sequence). The CDR3 loop spans 14 amino acids. The CDR3 here is CASSLGLAGNEQFF. The CDR3 nucleotides read TGTGCCAGCAGCTTGGGACTAGCAGGGAATGAGCAGTTCTTC. Combining the CDR3 with reference TRBV5-4 and TRBJ2-1 gives the whole variable domain ETGVTQSPTHLIKTRGQQVTLRCSSQSGHNTVSWYQQALGQGPQFIFQYYREEENGRGNFPPRFSGLQFPNYSSELNVNALELDDSALYLCASSLGLAGNEQFFGPGTRLTVL.

The V gene is TRBV30, the J gene TRBJ1-1; D is unclear. The germline V gene encodes CDR1 GTSNPN and CDR2 SVGIG (reference sequence). The V end was cut by 0 bases, the J end by 0 bases, with 8 bases between. The CDR3 is 14 amino acids. CDR3 bases: TGTGCCTGGAGTGTACTAACGGTGAACACTGAAGCTTTCTTT. Amino acids: CAWSVLTVNTEAFF.

The table lists this clone with a few counts. This chain links TRBV19 with TRBJ1-1; D not resolved. This CDR3 region has 13 residues. With 3 bases removed from V and 4 bases from J, the gap between germline ends came to 9 bases. CDR1 and CDR2 (germline): LNHDA, SQIVND (reference sequence). This CDR3 reads CASSIPPGTEAFF. In DNA form, the CDR3 reads TGTGCCAGTAGTATCCCCCCGGGCACTGAAGCTTTCTTT.

The chain is built from TRBV4-1 and TRBJ2-1, with 9 bases lining up with TRBD1. Germline-derived CDR1 and CDR2 are MGHRA and YSYEKL. J gave up 7 bases and V 1 base, and 11 bases lay outside the gene matches. This CDR3 is 17 amino acids long. The CDR3 protein is CASSQVIGQGQRNEQFF. The CDR3 DNA reads TGCGCCAGCAGCCAAGTAATCGGACAGGGGCAGCGAAATGAGCAGTTCTTC.

This clone was counted once. Other DNA variants within this sample encode the same CDR3. V is TRBV7-2 and J is TRBJ2-5, with TRBD2 matching 8 bases. Germline CDR1 is SGHTA and CDR2 is FQGNSA. J was trimmed by 5 bases and V by 5 bases; bases with no gene match: 4. The CDR3 contains 13 residues. Here the CDR3 DNA reads TGTGCCAGCAGCCCCAGCGGGGGCGAGACCCAGTACTTC. Amino acids: CASSPSGGETQYF.

The V gene is TRBV5-5, the J gene TRBJ2-5, with 8 bases lining up with TRBD2. Trimming at V came to 0 bases and at J to 4 bases, leaving 11 bases not matched to a gene. This CDR3 comprises 17 residues. Germline V CDR1 and CDR2: SGHKS, YYEKEE (reference sequence). The CDR3 is CASSLVAGGAFGETQYF. CDR3 in DNA: TGTGCCAGCAGCTTGGTTGCCGGGGGGGCGTTTGGAGAGACCCAGTACTTC.

V gene TRBV11-2 combines with J gene TRBJ1-6; D is uncertain. Trimming cost V 2 bases and J 2 bases, with 10 bases left between them. The CDR3 is 16 amino acids. Looked up from germline, CDR1 is SGHAT and CDR2 is FQNNGV. The CDR3 is CASSLPGRAYNSPLHF. In DNA, the CDR3 is TGTGCCAGCAGCTTACCTGGGAGAGCCTATAATTCACCCCTCCACTTT.